This TCR beta chain was retrieved from a study of blood T cell repertoires in COVID-19. The overall study: Specimens from acute and convalescent COVID-19 originated in the United States, Italy and Spain. T cells, B-cell-depleted T cells, or PBMCs supplied cDNA or gDNA.

In the original analysis: By means of reference gene primer amplification, nucleated cell counts were estimated. The method was immunoSEQ multiplex PCR; TCRdb's version includes in-frame clones alone and lacks a portion of them. That table is the source of V, J and clone size, and D and trimming were worked out from the DNA. The sample lists some 110,000 clones, 80% to 85% occurring once. V lost 1 base and J lost 8; bases outside the gene matches: 13. There are 16 residues in the CDR3. Germline V gives CDR1 SGDLS, CDR2 YYNGEE. The sequence came from a man aged 65 to 79 with acute or convalescent COVID-19. The rearrangement joins TRBV9 to TRBJ1-1, with TRBD1 matching over 8 bases. Sequenced input: peripheral blood. The CDR3 region has the DNA TGTGCCAGCAGCGTAAGGGGGGACAGGATAGTCGGCGAAGCTTTCTTT. Its protein is CASSVRGDRIVGEAFF. Looking up the rest from reference TRBV9 and TRBJ1-1 gives the full variable domain: DSGVTQTPKHLITATGQRVTLRCSPRSGDLSVYWYQQSLDQGLQFLIQYYNGEERAKGNILERFSAQQFPDLHSELNLSSLELGDSALYFCASSVRGDRIVGEAFFGQGTRLTVV.